The 22 T cell receptor beta chains reported below all come from one sample, sequenced in a study of regulatory T cells in long-lasting Graves disease. Arm-PCR of CDR3 regions with iRepertoire HTBI primers generated TCR beta libraries. TCRdb re-called the multiplex PCR reads through MiXCR, storing one row per CDR3 protein. The sample shows about 300,000 distinct CDR3 sequences, 20% to 25% of them seen only once. Stated time point: persistent/refractory GD, antithyroid drugs over 5 years with positive TRAb. RNA extracted from PBMCs served as the sequencing template. The material sequenced was peripheral blood mononuclear cells (PBMCs), taken when the disease was refractory, from a patient treated with antithyroid drugs. These receptors were taken from a female donor with Graves disease.

This clonotype has a handful of counts. The chain is built from TRBV19 and TRBJ2-7; D tentatively fits TRBD1 or TRBD2 (5 bases each). CDR3 length equals 15 residues. In germline, CDR1 is LNHDA, CDR2 SQIVND (reference sequence). The V end was cut by 3 bases, the J end by 1 base, with 13 bases between. This CDR3 reads CASSMVGGESYEQYF. For the CDR3, the DNA is TGTGCCAGTAGTATGGTTGGGGGAGAGTCCTACGAGCAGTACTTC.

The rearrangement links TRBV5-1 to TRBJ1-5, with D unresolved. This CDR3 comprises 15 residues. Trimming stripped 2 bases from V and 0 bases from J, with 9 bases between. CDR1 is SGHRS and CDR2 is YFSETQ in the germline V gene. CDR3 sequence reads: CASSFQRYSNQPQHF. The CDR3 DNA reads as TGCGCCAGCAGCTTCCAGCGATATAGCAATCAGCCCCAGCATTTT.

This clonotype came up many times. The chain is built from TRBV28 and TRBJ1-6; weak D call: TRBD1 (5 bases). The CDR3 is 18 amino acids. The germline V gene has CDR1 MDHEN and CDR2 SYDVKM. V was clipped by 2 bases and J by 9 bases, with 23 bases between them. The CDR3: CASSLIPLYGGIFSPLHF. The DNA of the CDR3 is TGTGCCAGCAGTTTAATCCCCCTGTACGGGGGGATATTTTCACCCCTCCACTTT.

This chain links TRBV7-2 with TRBJ2-5; TRBD2 agrees at 8 bases. The trim removed 4 bases at V and 10 bases at J, leaving 2 bases unmatched. The CDR3 spans 11 residues. Germline V gene lookup returns CDR1 SGHTA and CDR2 FQGNSA. In DNA form, the CDR3 reads TGTGCCAGCAGCTACGGGGGGGACCAGTACTTC. It translates to CASSYGGDQYF.

The chain recombines TRBV18 with TRBJ2-1, with 13 bases fitting TRBD2. The V and J ends lost 4 bases and 5 bases, in that order; junction bases with no gene match: 11. In germline, CDR1 is KGHSH, CDR2 LQKENI. The length of the CDR3 is 18 residues. CDR3 region: CASSLSTLLAGGDNEQFF. CDR3 nucleotide sequence: TGTGCCAGCTCACTCTCGACGCTACTAGCGGGAGGGGACAATGAGCAGTTCTTC.

The chain employs TRBV6-2 or TRBV6-3 and TRBJ2-5; possible D gene TRBD2, 6 bases. V dropped 10 bases and J dropped 2 bases, with 20 bases sitting between them. This CDR3 comprises 15 residues. Germline V gene lookup returns CDR1 MNHEY and CDR2 SVGEGT. CDR3 sequence (DNA): TGTGCCACAAAAAAAGCGGGTTGGGGACAAGAGACCCAGTACTTC. Protein product: CATKKAGWGQETQYF.

The table lists this clonotype with many counts. CDR3 sequence (DNA): TGTGCCAGCAGTTACTCCGGGACAGGCCACGAGCAGTACTTC. It encodes CASSYSGTGHEQYF. This chain uses TRBV6-2 or TRBV6-3 with TRBJ2-7; 8 positions match TRBD1. This CDR3 has 14 residues. V lost 0 bases and J lost 5; bases outside the gene matches: 3. The germline CDR1 and CDR2 sequences are MNHEY and SVGEGT.

The J gene is TRBJ2-2, the V gene TRBV7-9; D possibly corresponds to TRBD1 (5 bases). The CDR3 contains 14 residues. Germline CDR1 reads SEHNR; CDR2 reads FQNEAQ (reference sequence). V was pared by 6 bases and J by 3 bases, with 11 bases between. CDR3 DNA sequence: TGTGCCAGCAGAAGAGACAGAGACACCGGGGAGCTGTTTTTT. It specifies CASRRDRDTGELFF. The entire variable domain, with the rest obtained from reference TRBV7-9 and TRBJ2-2, is as follows: DTGVSQNPRHKITKRGQNVTFRCDPISEHNRLYWYRQTLGQGPEFLTYFQNEAQLEKSRLLSDRFSAERPKGSFSTLEIQRTEQGDSAMYLCASRRDRDTGELFFGEGSRLTVL.

In this sample, this clonotype turned up many times. This chain joins TRBV6-5 and TRBJ1-4; tentative D call: TRBD1 (6 bases). The CDR3 is made up of 15 amino acids. V was pared by 2 bases and J by 7 bases, with 14 bases between. The germline gives CDR1 MNHEY, CDR2 SVGAGI. The DNA for the CDR3 is TGTGCCAGCAGTTACATGGGGGGCGCGGGTGAAAAACTGTTTTTT. Amino acid sequence: CASSYMGGAGEKLFF.

Many counts were recorded for this clonotype. This sequence joins TRBV7-9 and TRBJ1-5; D is undetermined. CDR1 SEHNR and CDR2 FQNEAQ come from the germline V gene (reference sequence). The CDR3 extends over 15 amino acids. The V end was cut by 1 base, the J end by 0 bases, with 7 bases between. In DNA, the CDR3 is TGTGCCAGCAGCTTAGGACTAGATAGCAATCAGCCCCAGCATTTT. Its translation is CASSLGLDSNQPQHF. The full variable domain, in which reference TRBV7-9 and TRBJ1-5 provide the parts outside the CDR3, is DTGVSQNPRHKITKRGQNVTFRCDPISEHNRLYWYRQTLGQGPEFLTYFQNEAQLEKSRLLSDRFSAERPKGSFSTLEIQRTEQGDSAMYLCASSLGLDSNQPQHFGDGTRLSIL.

At least ten counts were recorded for this clonotype. This chain connects TRBV2 to TRBJ2-7, with 8 bases aligning to TRBD1. From germline, CDR1 is SNHLY and CDR2 FYNNEI. The CDR3 covers 15 residues. After removal of 7 bases from V and 6 bases from J, the junction contained 14 bases not matched to a gene. CDR3: CASTLTGAYSSEQYF. CDR3 nucleotides: TGTGCCAGCACCTTGACAGGGGCCTATAGCTCCGAGCAGTACTTC.

There are a few counts of this clonotype. The chain is built from TRBV2 and TRBJ1-5; D remains ambiguous. Trimming cost V 6 bases and J 3 bases, with 6 bases left between them. Germline CDR1 and CDR2: SNHLY and FYNNEI. CDR3 size: 12 residues. The chain's CDR3 is CASRRNNQPQHF. The CDR3 DNA reads as TGTGCCAGCAGAAGGAACAATCAGCCCCAGCATTTT.

The genes are TRBV20-1 and TRBJ1-5; no firm D call. Looked up from germline, CDR1 is DFQATT and CDR2 is SNEGSKA (reference sequence). Trimming removed 0 bases at V and 5 bases at J, with 14 bases between. The CDR3 contains 15 residues. The CDR3 region has the DNA TGCAGTGCTAGAGACCCCCTGAGTAGGGATCAGCCCCAGCATTTT. Translation: CSARDPLSRDQPQHF.

A few counts support this clonotype. CDR3 sequence: CAISDYRGDRPYEQYF. CDR3 DNA sequence: TGTGCCATCAGCGACTACCGAGGGGACAGGCCCTACGAGCAGTACTTC. The V call is TRBV10-3, the J call TRBJ2-7; 8 bases agree with TRBD1. CDR1 is ENHRY and CDR2 is SYGVKD in the germline V gene. V lost 6 bases to trimming and J lost 2 bases; unmatched junction nucleotides: 12. The CDR3 spans 16 residues.

This clonotype has only a few counts. This rearrangement joins TRBV20-1 to TRBJ1-3; TRBD1 is a possible D gene (5 bases). Between the trimmed V and J ends, which lost 3 bases and 0 bases, there was a span of 12 bases. Germline V gives CDR1 DFQATT, CDR2 SNEGSKA (reference sequence). There are 15 residues in the CDR3. CDR3 DNA sequence: TGCAGTGCTAGTCCTTCGACAGCCTCTGGAAACACCATATATTTT. Translating it yields CSASPSTASGNTIYF.

This clonotype appeared many times. V usage is TRBV7-2 and J usage is TRBJ1-4; D remains ambiguous. V lost 2 bases and J 4 bases, leaving 11 bases between the germline ends. The CDR3 loop spans 15 amino acids. Looked up from germline, CDR1 is SGHTA and CDR2 is FQGNSA. The CDR3 protein is CASSLRGRYNEKLFF. Here the CDR3 DNA reads TGTGCCAGCAGCTTACGGGGAAGGTATAATGAAAAACTGTTTTTT.

This chain joins TRBV24-1 and TRBJ2-3; D may be TRBD2 (6 bases). The germline CDR1 and CDR2 sequences are KGHDR and SFDVKD. This CDR3 has 18 amino acids. V lost 1 base and J 0 bases, leaving 16 bases between the germline ends. The CDR3 protein is CATSDFIQEGSSTDTQYF. The CDR3 DNA follows: TGTGCCACCAGTGATTTTATTCAGGAGGGGTCTAGCACAGATACGCAGTATTTT.

The CDR3 DNA reads TGTGCCAGCAGCTTAGACAGGGACCTCGTAAGGTCCTACGAGCAGTACTTC. This encodes CASSLDRDLVRSYEQYF. The V call is TRBV7-9, the J call TRBJ2-7, with D possibly TRBD1 on 6 matching bases. Looked up from germline, CDR1 is SEHNR and CDR2 is FQNEAQ (reference sequence). This CDR3 comprises 17 residues. With 1 base removed from V and 1 base from J, the gap between germline ends came to 17 bases.

This clonotype occurred many times. The chain is built from TRBV4-2 and TRBJ2-5, with D possibly matching TRBD1 (6 bases). Looked up from germline, CDR1 is LGHNA and CDR2 is YNFKEQ. The CDR3 loop spans 16 amino acids. Trimming stripped 4 bases from V and 2 bases from J, with 17 bases between. The CDR3 nucleotides are TGTGCCAGCAGCCCCACGGTTGCAGGGGCGCAAGAGACCCAGTACTTC. It specifies CASSPTVAGAQETQYF.

A remark on this clonotype: At one of its ends the junction is not consistent with the germline gene, which may arise from a read error. The CDR3 here is CASRNLAGGEYNEQFF. DNA of the CDR3: TGTGCCAGCAGGAATCTAGCGGGAGGGGAATACAATGAGCAGTTCTTT. The chain is built from TRBV28 and TRBJ2-1, with TRBD2 matching over 12 bases. The germline V gene encodes CDR1 MDHEN and CDR2 SYDVKM. The CDR3 sequence is 16 residues long. The whole variable domain, remainder taken from reference TRBV28 and TRBJ2-1, is DVKVTQSSRYLVKRTGEKVFLECVQDMDHENMFWYRQDPGLGLRLIYFSYDVKMKEKGDIPEGYSVSREKKERFSLILESASTNQTSMYLCASRNLAGGEYNEQFFGPGTRLTVL.

Comments on this clonotype: One end of the junction does not line up with germline, which may come from a read error. CDR3 DNA sequence: TGCGCCAGCAGCCAAGATCCGGGACAGGGCCAAGAGACCCAGTACTTC. Translated: CASSQDPGQGQETQYF. The chain recombines TRBV11-2 with TRBJ2-5; 9 bases match TRBD1. Germline V CDR1 and CDR2: SGHAT, FQNNGV. The CDR3 sequence is 16 residues long. Full variable domain (rest looked up from reference TRBV11-2 and TRBJ2-5): EAGVAQSPRYKIIEKRQSVAFWCNPISGHATLYWYQQILGQGPKLLIQFQNNGVVDDSQLPKDRFSAERLKGVDSTLKIQPAKLEDSAVYLCASSQDPGQGQETQYFGPGTRLLVL.

At least ten counts were recorded for this clonotype. The rearrangement uses TRBV11-3 and TRBJ1-1; D ambiguous. The CDR3 is 14 amino acids. CDR1 and CDR2 (germline): SGHNT, YENEEA. Trimming left V 3 bases short and J 0 bases short, with 8 bases between. The CDR3 loop is CASSLNSLNTEAFF. The CDR3 region has the DNA TGTGCCAGCAGCTTGAACAGCTTGAACACTGAAGCTTTCTTT.